This record looks at one T cell receptor (beta chain) sequence and its context. These data belong to a study of blood T cell repertoires in COVID-19. The repertoire was sequenced with immunoSEQ multiplex PCR; TCRdb's copy has only in-frame clones and lacks some. The profile shows approximately 500,000 clones, roughly 90% of them singletons. Participant ages covered about 18 to 89 years across 24 US areas. Participant-reported clinical history was the basis for cohort assignment. Cohort 3 recovery required two negative PCRs, clearance, or symptom resolution. The source is a woman between 40 and 50 years old who had recovered from COVID-19. Sequencing input: PBMCs or T cells enriched from blood (not recorded which).

This chain's CDR3 is CASSLGLAGGPGRNEQYF. The CDR3 coding sequence is TGCGCCAGCAGCCTCGGACTAGCGGGAGGGCCGGGTCGGAACGAGCAGTACTTC. The chain recombines TRBV4-3 with TRBJ2-7, with 15 nucleotides matching TRBD2. V trimming: 4 bases; J trimming: 5 bases; junction bases outside the gene matches: 12. The CDR3 is 18 amino acids. The V gene's germline CDR1 is LGHNA and CDR2 YSLEER.